This T cell receptor (beta chain) was retrieved from a study of blood T cell repertoires in COVID-19. Turning to the study itself: The origin of the acute and convalescent COVID-19 samples was the United States, Italy and Spain. From T cells, B-cell-depleted T cells, or PBMCs came the material, which was cDNA or gDNA.

The table came from immunoSEQ multiplex PCR; TCRdb's copy has only in-frame clones and leaves some out. Of 49,000 or so clones in the sample, 87% are singletons; the top ten hold 5.5% to 7.5%. This CDR3 spans 14 amino acids. Germline lookup yields CDR1 KGHSH and CDR2 LQKENI. J lost 5 bases, V lost 3 bases, and 5 bases had no gene match. The sequenced material came from peripheral blood. This TCR was recovered from a man aged 50-59 years with active COVID-19. This chain uses TRBV18 with TRBJ1-1; 8 bases fit TRBD1. CDR3 nucleotides: TGTGCCAGCTCACCCACAACAGGGGGGACTGAAGCTTTCTTT. This encodes CASSPTTGGTEAFF.